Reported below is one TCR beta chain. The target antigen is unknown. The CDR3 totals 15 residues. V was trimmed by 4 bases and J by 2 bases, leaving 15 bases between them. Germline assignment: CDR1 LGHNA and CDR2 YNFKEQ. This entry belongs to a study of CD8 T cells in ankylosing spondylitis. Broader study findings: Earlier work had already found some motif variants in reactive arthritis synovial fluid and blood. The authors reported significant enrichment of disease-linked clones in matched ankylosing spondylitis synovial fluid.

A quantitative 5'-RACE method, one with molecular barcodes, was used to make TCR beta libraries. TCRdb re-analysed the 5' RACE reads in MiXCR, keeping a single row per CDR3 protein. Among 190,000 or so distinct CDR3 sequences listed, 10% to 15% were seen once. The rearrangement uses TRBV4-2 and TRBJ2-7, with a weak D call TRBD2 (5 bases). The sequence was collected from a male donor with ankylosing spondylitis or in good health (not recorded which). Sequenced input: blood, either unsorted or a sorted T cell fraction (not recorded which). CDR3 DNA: TGTGCCAGCAGCCCGGAAGCGGCGGAGGCCTACGAGCAGTACTTC. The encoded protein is CASSPEAAEAYEQYF.